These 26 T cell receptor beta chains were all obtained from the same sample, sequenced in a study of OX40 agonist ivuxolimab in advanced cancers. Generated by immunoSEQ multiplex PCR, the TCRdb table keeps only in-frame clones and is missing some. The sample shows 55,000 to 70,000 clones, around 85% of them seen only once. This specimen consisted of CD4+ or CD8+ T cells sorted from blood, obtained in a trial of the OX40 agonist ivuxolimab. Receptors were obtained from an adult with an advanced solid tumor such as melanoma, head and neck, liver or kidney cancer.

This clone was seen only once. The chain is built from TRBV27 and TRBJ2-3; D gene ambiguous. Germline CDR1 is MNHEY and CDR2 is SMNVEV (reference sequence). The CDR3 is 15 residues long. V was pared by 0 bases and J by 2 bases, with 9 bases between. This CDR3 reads CASSLSLWDTDTQYF. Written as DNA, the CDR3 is TGTGCCAGCAGTTTATCGCTCTGGGACACAGATACGCAGTATTTT.

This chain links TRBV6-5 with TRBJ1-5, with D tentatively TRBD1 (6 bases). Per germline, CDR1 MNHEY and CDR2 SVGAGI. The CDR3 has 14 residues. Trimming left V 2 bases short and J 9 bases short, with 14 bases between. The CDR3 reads CASSYGEGVRPQHF. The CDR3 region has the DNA TGTGCCAGCAGTTACGGGGAGGGGGTTCGGCCCCAGCATTTT.

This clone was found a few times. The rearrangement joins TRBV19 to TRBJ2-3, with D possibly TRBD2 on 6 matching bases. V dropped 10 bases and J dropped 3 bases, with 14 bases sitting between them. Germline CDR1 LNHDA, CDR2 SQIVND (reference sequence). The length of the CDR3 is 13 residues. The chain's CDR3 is CATAGLATDTQYF. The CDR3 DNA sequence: TGTGCCACCGCGGGGCTGGCGACAGATACGCAGTATTTT.

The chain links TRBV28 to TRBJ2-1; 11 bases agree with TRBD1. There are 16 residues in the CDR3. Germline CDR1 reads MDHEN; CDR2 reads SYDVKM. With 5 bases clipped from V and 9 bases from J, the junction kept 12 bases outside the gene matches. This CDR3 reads CASSALPGQGGGEQFF. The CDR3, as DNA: TGTGCCAGCAGTGCGCTTCCGGGACAGGGGGGAGGTGAGCAGTTCTTC. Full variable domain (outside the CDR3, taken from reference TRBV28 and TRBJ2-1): DVKVTQSSRYLVKRTGEKVFLECVQDMDHENMFWYRQDPGLGLRLIYFSYDVKMKEKGDIPEGYSVSREKKERFSLILESASTNQTSMYLCASSALPGQGGGEQFFGPGTRLTVL.

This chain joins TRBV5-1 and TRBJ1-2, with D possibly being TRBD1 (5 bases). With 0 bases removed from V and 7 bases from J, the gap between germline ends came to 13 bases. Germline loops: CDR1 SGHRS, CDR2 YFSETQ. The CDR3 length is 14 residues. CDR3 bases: TGCGCCAGCAGCTTGGGAAATGCAGGGTCTGGCTACACCTTC. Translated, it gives CASSLGNAGSGYTF.

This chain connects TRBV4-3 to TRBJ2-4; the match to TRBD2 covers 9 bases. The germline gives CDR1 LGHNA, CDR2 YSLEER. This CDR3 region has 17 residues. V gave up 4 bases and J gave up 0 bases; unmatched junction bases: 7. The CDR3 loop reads CASSPSGTYLAKNIQYF. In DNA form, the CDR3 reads TGCGCCAGCAGCCCTAGCGGGACCTACTTAGCCAAAAACATTCAGTACTTC.

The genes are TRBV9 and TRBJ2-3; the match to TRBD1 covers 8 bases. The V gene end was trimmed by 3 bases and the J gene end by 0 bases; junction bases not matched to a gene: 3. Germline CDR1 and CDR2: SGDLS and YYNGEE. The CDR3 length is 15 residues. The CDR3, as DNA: TGTGCCAGCAGCGCAGGGGGCGGGAGCACAGATACGCAGTATTTT. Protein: CASSAGGGSTDTQYF.

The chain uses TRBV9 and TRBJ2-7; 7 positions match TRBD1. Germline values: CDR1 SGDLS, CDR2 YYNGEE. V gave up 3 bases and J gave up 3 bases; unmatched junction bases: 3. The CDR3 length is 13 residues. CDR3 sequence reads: CASSATGDYEQYF. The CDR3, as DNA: TGTGCCAGCAGCGCCACAGGGGACTACGAGCAGTACTTC.

The CDR3 DNA is TGTGCCAGCAGGACAGGGTATGGTGAGCAGTTCTTC. Translation: CASRTGYGEQFF. This chain connects TRBV28 to TRBJ2-1, with TRBD1 matching 7 bases. The V gene end was trimmed by 6 bases and the J gene end by 9 bases; junction bases not matched to a gene: 5. CDR1 is MDHEN, CDR2 SYDVKM, per germline. The length of the CDR3 is 12 residues.

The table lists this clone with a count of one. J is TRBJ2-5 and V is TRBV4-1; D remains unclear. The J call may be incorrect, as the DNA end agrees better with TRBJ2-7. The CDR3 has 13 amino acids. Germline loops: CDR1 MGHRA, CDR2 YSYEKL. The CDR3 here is CASSQQHSYEQYF. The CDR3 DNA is TGCGCCAGCAGCCAGCAACACTCCTACGAGCAGTACTTC.

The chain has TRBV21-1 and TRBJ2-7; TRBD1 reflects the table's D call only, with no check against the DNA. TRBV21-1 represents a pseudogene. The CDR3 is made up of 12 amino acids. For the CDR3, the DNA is TGTGCCAGCACCAGGGCCGGTCCTACGCAGTACTTC. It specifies CASTRAGPTQYF.

CDR3 nucleotides: TGTGCCAGCAGCCAAACAGGGGGCACGGCTGGGGAGCTGTTTTTT. Protein: CASSQTGGTAGELFF. The genes are TRBV7-6 and TRBJ2-2; 9 positions match TRBD1. From germline, CDR1 is SGHVS and CDR2 FNYEAQ. V shed 5 bases and J 8 bases; nucleotides not matched to a gene: 9. This CDR3 spans 15 amino acids.

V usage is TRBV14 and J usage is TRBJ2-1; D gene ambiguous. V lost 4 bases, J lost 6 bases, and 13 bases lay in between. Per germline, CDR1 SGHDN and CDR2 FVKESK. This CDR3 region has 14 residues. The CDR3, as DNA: TGTGCCAGCAGCCTTGCCCCCAGGAGCAATGAGCAGTTCTTC. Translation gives CASSLAPRSNEQFF. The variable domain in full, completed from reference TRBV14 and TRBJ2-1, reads EAGVTQFPSHSVIEKGQTVTLRCDPISGHDNLYWYRRVMGKEIKFLLHFVKESKQDESGMPNNRFLAERTGGTYSTLKVQPAELEDSGVYFCASSLAPRSNEQFFGPGTRLTVL.

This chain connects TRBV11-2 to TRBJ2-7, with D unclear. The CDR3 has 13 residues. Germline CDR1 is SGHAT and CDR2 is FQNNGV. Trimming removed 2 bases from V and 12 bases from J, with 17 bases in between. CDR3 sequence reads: CASSLNDESLGYF. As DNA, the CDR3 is TGTGCCAGCAGCTTAAACGATGAGTCTTTGGGGTACTTC.

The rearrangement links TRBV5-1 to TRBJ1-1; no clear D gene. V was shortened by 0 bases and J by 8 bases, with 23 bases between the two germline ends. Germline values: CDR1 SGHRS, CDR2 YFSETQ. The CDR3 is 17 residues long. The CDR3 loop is CASSLDGGIGAAREAFF. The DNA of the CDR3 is TGCGCCAGCAGCTTGGATGGTGGTATTGGCGCGGCTCGAGAAGCTTTCTTT. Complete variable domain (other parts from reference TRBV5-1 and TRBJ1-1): KAGVTQTPRYLIKTRGQQVTLSCSPISGHRSVSWYQQTPGQGLQFLFEYFSETQRNKGNFPGRFSGRQFSNSRSEMNVSTLELGDSALYLCASSLDGGIGAAREAFFGQGTRLTVV.

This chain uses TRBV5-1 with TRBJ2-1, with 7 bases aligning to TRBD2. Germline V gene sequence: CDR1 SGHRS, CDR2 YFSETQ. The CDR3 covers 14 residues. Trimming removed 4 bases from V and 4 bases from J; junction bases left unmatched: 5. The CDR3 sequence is CASSRLAGYNEQFF. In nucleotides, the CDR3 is TGCGCCAGCAGCCGACTAGCCGGTTACAATGAGCAGTTCTTC.

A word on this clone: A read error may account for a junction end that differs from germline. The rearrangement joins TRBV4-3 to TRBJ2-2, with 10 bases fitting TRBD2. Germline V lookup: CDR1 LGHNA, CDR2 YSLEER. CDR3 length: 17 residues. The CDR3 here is CASSQELAGDNTRELFF. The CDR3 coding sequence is TGCGCCAGCAGCCAAGAGCTAGCGGGGGATAACACCCGGGAGCTGTTTTTT.

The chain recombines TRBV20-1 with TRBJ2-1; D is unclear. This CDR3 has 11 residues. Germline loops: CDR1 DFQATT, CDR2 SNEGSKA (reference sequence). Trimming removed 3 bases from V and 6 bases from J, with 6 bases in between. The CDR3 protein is CSASRVNEQFF. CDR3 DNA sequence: TGCAGTGCTAGTAGAGTCAATGAGCAGTTCTTC.

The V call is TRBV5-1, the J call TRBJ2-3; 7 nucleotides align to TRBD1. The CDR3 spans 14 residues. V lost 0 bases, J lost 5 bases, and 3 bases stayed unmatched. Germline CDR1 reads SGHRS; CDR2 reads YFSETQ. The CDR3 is CASSLGQGVDTQYF. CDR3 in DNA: TGCGCCAGCAGCTTGGGACAGGGTGTAGATACGCAGTATTTT.

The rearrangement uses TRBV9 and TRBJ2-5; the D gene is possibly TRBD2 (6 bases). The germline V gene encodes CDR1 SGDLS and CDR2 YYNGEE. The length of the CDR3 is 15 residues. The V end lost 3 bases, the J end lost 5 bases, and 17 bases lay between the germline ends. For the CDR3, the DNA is TGTGCCAGCAGCGGAACTGGCGGGATTGGCGAGACCCAGTACTTC. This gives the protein CASSGTGGIGETQYF.

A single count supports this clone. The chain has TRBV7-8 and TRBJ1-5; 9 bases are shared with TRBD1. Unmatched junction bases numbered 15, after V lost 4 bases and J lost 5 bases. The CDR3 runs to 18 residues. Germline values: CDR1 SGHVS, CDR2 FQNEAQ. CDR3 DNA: TGTGCCAGCAGCTCGCCGGGACAGGGCCCGAGAAATTATCAGCCCCAGCATTTT. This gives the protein CASSSPGQGPRNYQPQHF.

The CDR3 sequence: CASSSLAGRYEQYF. DNA of the CDR3: TGTGCCAGCAGTTCCCTAGCGGGGCGGTACGAGCAGTACTTC. The rearrangement uses TRBV6-5 and TRBJ2-7; 9 bases match TRBD2. V lost 4 bases and J lost 4; bases outside the gene matches: 5. Germline CDR1 MNHEY, CDR2 SVGAGI. The CDR3 length is 14 residues.

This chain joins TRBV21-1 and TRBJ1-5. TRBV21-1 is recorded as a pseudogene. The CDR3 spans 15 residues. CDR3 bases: TGTGCCAGCAGCAATCCGAGGTGGGTCCGTCAGCCCCAGCATTTT. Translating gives CASSNPRWVRQPQHF.

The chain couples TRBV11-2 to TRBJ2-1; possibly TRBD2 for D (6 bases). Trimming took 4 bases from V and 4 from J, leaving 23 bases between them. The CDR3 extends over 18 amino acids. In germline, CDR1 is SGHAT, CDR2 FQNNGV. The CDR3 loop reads CASSSEYQLAERYNEQFF. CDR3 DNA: TGTGCCAGCAGCTCCGAGTACCAATTAGCGGAGAGATACAATGAGCAGTTCTTC.

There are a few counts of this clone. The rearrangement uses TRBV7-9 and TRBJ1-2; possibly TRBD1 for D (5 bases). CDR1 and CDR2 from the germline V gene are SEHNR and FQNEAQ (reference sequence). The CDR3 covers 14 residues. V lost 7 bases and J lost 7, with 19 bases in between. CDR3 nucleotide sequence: TGTGCCAGCAACGGGGCGGAGGGGATGCGTGGCTACACCTTC. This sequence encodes CASNGAEGMRGYTF. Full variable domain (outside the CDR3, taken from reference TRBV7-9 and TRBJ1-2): DTGVSQNPRHKITKRGQNVTFRCDPISEHNRLYWYRQTLGQGPEFLTYFQNEAQLEKSRLLSDRFSAERPKGSFSTLEIQRTEQGDSAMYLCASNGAEGMRGYTFGSGTRLTVV.

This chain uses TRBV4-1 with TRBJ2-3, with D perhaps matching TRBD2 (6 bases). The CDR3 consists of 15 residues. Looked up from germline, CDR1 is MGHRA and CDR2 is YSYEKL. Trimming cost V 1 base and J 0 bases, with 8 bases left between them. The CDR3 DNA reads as TGCGCCAGCAGCCAAGGGGAGGTTAGCACAGATACGCAGTATTTT. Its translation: CASSQGEVSTDTQYF.